This TCR beta chain came from a study of CXCR3-negative and CXCR3-positive naive CD8 T cells. General study results and limits: Cryopreserved cells showed partially decreased CXCR3 expression, and most assays used fresh PBMCs. In CXCR3-positive naive cells, the TRB CDR3s were more hydrophobic than in CXCR3-negative naive cells.

Sorts that each held around 300,000 cells were run in triplicate for every CD8+ T cell subset. CDR3 length: 15 residues. Germline V gives CDR1 MNHNY, CDR2 SVGAGI (reference sequence). Of note for this clonotype: Its antigen is unknown.

UMI-labeled 5' RACE yielded the TRB cDNA libraries. TCRdb re-called the 5' RACE reads and catalogs CDR3 proteins one per entry, DNA excluded. This table lists 49,000 or so distinct CDR3 sequences. The rearrangement uses TRBV6-6 and TRBJ2-2; TCRdb calls TRBD1, which cannot be checked without DNA. Source material: naive CXCR3+ CD8+ T cells from blood. Subset reported: CD45RO-CCR7+CD27+CD95- naive CD8+ T cells expressing CXCR3 (TNR3+). This TCR derives from a human donor in good health. Some clones in this sample may be carry-over from other donors' samples. This chain's CDR3 is CASSMGTENTGERFF.